The clone carrying this T cell receptor beta chain was counted between two and nine times. Its specificity is unknown. The time point denotes: newly diagnosed GD, antithyroid drugs for less than 3 months. Researchers made the TCR library from RNA that was extracted from PBMCs. The data stem from a study of regulatory T cells in long-lasting Graves disease. Findings and limits, study-wide: With persistent disease, TRBV28, TRBJ1-2 and TRBJ2-5 were the favored segments.

Arm-PCR with iRepertoire HTBI primers amplified the CDR3 regions for these TCR beta libraries. Original processing methods: Gene usage covered 62 TRBV and more than 13 TRBJ segments. TCRdb itself ran the multiplex PCR reads through MiXCR, one entry per CDR3 protein. TCRdb, not the original authors, processed these V and J calls. Among approximately 360,000 distinct CDR3 sequences listed, about 12% were seen once. Trimming took off 4 bases at V and 4 bases at J, with 13 bases between the two ends. From germline, CDR1 is SNHLY and CDR2 FYNNEI. CDR3 length: 15 amino acids. Separately, the same data were catalogued under a study of T cells in Graves' hyperthyroidism and ophthalmopathy. That source notes: In blood, most of the thyroid clonotypes expanded above 0.001 were also present.

This sequence originates from a woman between 18 and 29 years old with Graves disease. Sample: peripheral blood mononuclear cells (PBMCs), taken at new diagnosis, from a patient treated with antithyroid drugs. The J gene is TRBJ2-2, the V gene TRBV2; D gene unclear. The CDR3 DNA is TGTGCCAGCAGTGTATTTAGTGTTTTCACCGGGGAGCTGTTTTTT. This gives the protein CASSVFSVFTGELFF.